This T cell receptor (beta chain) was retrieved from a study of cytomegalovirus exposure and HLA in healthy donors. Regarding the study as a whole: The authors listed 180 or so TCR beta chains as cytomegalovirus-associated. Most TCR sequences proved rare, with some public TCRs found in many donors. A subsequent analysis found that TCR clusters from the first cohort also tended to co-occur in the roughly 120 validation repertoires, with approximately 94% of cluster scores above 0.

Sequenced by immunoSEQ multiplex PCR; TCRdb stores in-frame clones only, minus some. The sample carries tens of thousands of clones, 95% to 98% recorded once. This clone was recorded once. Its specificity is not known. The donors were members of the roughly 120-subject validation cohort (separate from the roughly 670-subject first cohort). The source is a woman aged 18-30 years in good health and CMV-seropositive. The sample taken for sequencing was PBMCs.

The DNA of the CDR3 is TGTGCCAGCTCACCCCTAGGGGGCACTGAAGCTTTCTTT. This encodes CASSPLGGTEAFF. This chain connects TRBV18 to TRBJ1-1; D possibly corresponds to TRBD1 (6 bases). There are 13 residues in the CDR3. V was pared by 3 bases and J by 4 bases, with 9 bases between. Looked up from germline, CDR1 is KGHSH and CDR2 is LQKENI.